A single sample gave rise to the 2 T cell receptor beta chains below, sequenced in a study of technical replicates of blood from a few donors. This table comes from immunoSEQ multiplex PCR, and its TCRdb copy is limited to in-frame clones, with some not included. The sample consists of about 81,000 clones, about 94% of them appearing once. Material: T cells isolated from PBMCs. Source of these receptors: a human donor in good health.

The rearrangement uses TRBV7-2 and TRBJ2-1, with 8 positions matching TRBD1. J was trimmed by 6 bases and V by 6 bases; bases with no gene match: 16. This CDR3 has 17 residues. The V gene's germline CDR1 is SGHTA and CDR2 FQGNSA. CDR3: CASSNPPFEDRANEQFF. The CDR3 nucleotides are TGTGCCAGCAGTAACCCCCCCTTCGAGGACAGGGCCAATGAGCAGTTCTTC.

J is TRBJ1-2 and V is TRBV27; D uncertain. Per the germline V gene, CDR1 is MNHEY and CDR2 is SMNVEV (reference sequence). This CDR3 is built from 15 residues. The V gene lost 0 bases and the J gene lost 1 base, with 9 bases spanning the gap. The CDR3 here is CASSLSLFGNYGYTF. DNA for the CDR3: TGTGCCAGCAGTTTATCCTTGTTCGGTAACTATGGCTACACCTTC.